This TCR beta chain emerged from a study of cytomegalovirus exposure and HLA in healthy donors. The germline V gene has CDR1 SGDLS and CDR2 YYNGEE. This CDR3 is built from 13 residues. Trimming stripped 0 bases from V and 5 bases from J, with 8 bases between. A word on this clone: Its antigen remains unknown.

These donors, healthy bone marrow donors, were studied. Study-wide findings and caveats: TCR beta V segments were, for the most part, productive about 90% or about 30% of the time in an earlier analysis. Reportedly, diagnosis of cytomegalovirus status by the classifier showed high specificity and sensitivity.

In the PCR, 60 Vbeta and 13 Jbeta primers were used. Libraries were prepared by immunoSEQ multiplex PCR; TCRdb keeps only in-frame clonotypes and omits some of them. The sample holds about 140,000 clones, around three quarters seen once. The clonotype comes from a woman aged 18-30 years in good health and CMV-seropositive. This chain uses TRBV9 with TRBJ1-2; D possibly corresponds to TRBD1 (5 bases). What was sequenced was PBMCs. The CDR3 loop is CASSVADTYGYTF. In DNA, the CDR3 is TGTGCCAGCAGCGTAGCGGACACATATGGCTACACCTTC. Drawing the rest from reference TRBV9 and TRBJ1-2, the complete variable domain is DSGVTQTPKHLITATGQRVTLRCSPRSGDLSVYWYQQSLDQGLQFLIQYYNGEERAKGNILERFSAQQFPDLHSELNLSSLELGDSALYFCASSVADTYGYTFGSGTRLTVV.